This T cell receptor (beta chain) stems from a study of response to subunit inactivated influenza vaccine (dated by TCRdb to the late 2010s). The study in broad terms: The study used deep quantitative T cell receptor repertoire profiling to track responses to a trivalent subunit inactivated influenza vaccine. Paper-wide results and their limitations: The authors suggested that each seasonal influenza vaccination may recruit only a limited number of new T cells.

Between the V and J ends, shortened by 11 bases and 1 base respectively, the junction contains 8 bases. From the cysteine up to the phenylalanine, the CDR3 has a length of 11 residues. Only the CDR3 DNA stays, 33 bases, in frame from base 1. CDR1 and CDR2 are read off the germline V gene as ENHRY and SYGVKD. Of note for this clonotype: Its antigen is unknown. Base qualities are missing; no much larger clone stands one base away.

To prepare the library, RT-PCR was applied. Sequenced using an Illumina HiSeq 2500. TCRdb took the public reads, trimmed them with fastp at Q25, ran MiXCR for clone calling and kept in-frame beta chains. Rows merge per CDR3 protein into single entries with the most common DNA and genes. Recorded for this sample are around 580,000 distinct CDR3 sequences; 14% of them occurred a single time. Over 8.5% of the sample goes to the ten largest clones. The clonotype was recovered from a middle-aged man who received an inactivated influenza vaccine. Donor details come from another sample of the same person, matched by shared clones. Recombination joined TRBV10-3 with TRBJ2-5; the D gene is possibly TRBD1, with 6 bases matching. The sample here was PBMCs from blood, taken less than 13 days after vaccination. The CDR3 reads CAAGAQETQYF. The DNA reads as follows: TGTGCCGCAGGGGCCCAAGAGACCCAGTACTTC.